Presented here are 13 T cell receptor beta chains from one specimen sequenced in a study of tumor and adjacent non-tumor tissue in lung cancer. RNA was extracted from bulk tissue without any cell sorting. A modified ARM-PCR protocol with three rounds of nested PCR amplified TCRbeta. Each CDR3 protein gets one entry after TCRdb re-called the multiplex PCR reads with MiXCR. The profile covers 91,000 or so distinct CDR3 sequences, with around 71% appearing a single time and about 18% taken by the ten largest. Sample: lung tumor tissue. These receptors all stem from a man aged 60-69 years with non-small cell lung cancer.

As to this clonotype: One end of the junction varies from germline; a read error may be responsible. This rearrangement joins TRBV10-3 to TRBJ1-1, with D tentatively TRBD1 (6 bases). Germline values: CDR1 ENHRY, CDR2 SYGVKD. The CDR3 loop spans 14 amino acids. CDR3 loop: CVISVAGANTEAFF. CDR3 bases: TGTGTCATCAGTGTGGCGGGGGCGAACACTGAAGCTTTCTTT.

Worth noting for this clonotype: An end of the junction does not agree with germline; a read error may underlie this. The chain is built from TRBV4-3 and TRBJ2-3; 7 bases are a match to TRBD2. The germline V gene encodes CDR1 LGHNA and CDR2 YSLEER. This CDR3 contains 16 residues. The CDR3 region has the DNA TGCACCAGCAGGCAAGATGGACTATCGGGAGGAGATACGCAGTATTTT. It translates to CTSRQDGLSGGDTQYF.

This clonotype was seen many times. The chain joins TRBV4-3 to TRBJ2-5; maybe TRBD1 (6 bases). Germline V gene data show CDR1 as LGHNA and CDR2 as YSLEER. V lost 3 bases and J lost 9, with 20 bases in between. This CDR3 contains 15 residues. CDR3 nucleotide sequence: TGCGCCAGCAGCCAGACCAGGGACACCCGGGTTGCCCAGTACTTC. Translation: CASSQTRDTRVAQYF.

This clonotype showed up just a few times. This chain connects TRBV6-5 to TRBJ2-2, with D unresolved. There are 16 residues in the CDR3. Trimming left V 2 bases short and J 7 bases short, with 17 bases between. The germline V gene encodes CDR1 MNHEY and CDR2 SVGAGI. CDR3 DNA: TGTGCCAGCAGTTACATACAAGGGCTTGGAGTCGGGGAGCTGTTTTTT. It translates to CASSYIQGLGVGELFF.

This clonotype was picked up a small number of times. A much larger clonotype is one base distant, so this may be a read error. The chain is built from TRBV28 and TRBJ1-2; D not certain. There are 12 residues in the CDR3. Germline CDR1 is MDHEN and CDR2 is SYDVKM. The CDR3 is CANSPSNYGYTF. The CDR3 DNA reads as TGTGCCAACAGTCCCTCTAACTATGGCTACACCTTC.

As concerns this clonotype: This CDR3 fails to terminate in the conserved phenylalanine or tryptophan, so it likely reflects a read error. The DNA is left out, because the CDR3 cannot be placed on it with certainty; the CDR3 is given as TCRdb lists it. The rearrangement uses TRBV11-1 and TRBJ2-5; no DNA check was done on the table's D call, TRBD1. The CDR3 length is 14 residues, termini included. Germline V gene sequence: CDR1 SGHAT, CDR2 FQDESV (reference sequence). This CDR3 reads CASSSRQGQETQYS.

This clonotype was seen more than once but under ten times. A much larger clone differs from this one at a single base, so this may be a read error. V and J are TRBV6-5 and TRBJ2-1; possible D gene TRBD1, 5 bases. Germline V gene lookup returns CDR1 MNHEY and CDR2 SVGAGI. This CDR3 has 15 residues. The CDR3 spells CVSSYTDSKYNEQFF. DNA of the CDR3: TGTGTCAGCAGTTACACCGACAGCAAATACAATGAGCAGTTCTTC.

To note about this clonotype: The junction departs from the called germline gene at one end, perhaps through a read error. J is TRBJ2-1 and V is TRBV4-3; weak D call: TRBD1 (6 bases). CDR3 length: 15 residues. Germline V lookup: CDR1 LGHNA, CDR2 YSLEER. CDR3 sequence (DNA): TGCACCAGCAGCCAAGAGGGGCGCAGGGGTAATGAGGAGTTCTTC. As protein: CTSSQEGRRGNEEFF.

On this clonotype itself: Being one base from a much bigger clone, this may be a read error. The rearrangement links TRBV25-1 to TRBJ2-7; D is uncertain. Germline V lookup: CDR1 MGHDK, CDR2 SYGVNS. The CDR3 length is 12 residues. V was pared by 3 bases and J by 2 bases, with 5 bases between. The CDR3 DNA sequence: TGTGCCAGCAGTGACAACGCCTACGAGCAGTACTTC. This translates into CASSDNAYEQYF.

With regard to this clonotype: Its ends do not fully match the called genes, so a read error is possible. The chain carries TRBV20-1 and TRBJ2-7; 7 bases are a match to TRBD2. From germline, CDR1 is DFQATT and CDR2 SNEGSKA (reference sequence). This CDR3 region has 16 residues. The CDR3 loop reads CGATPILAVTSYEQYF. CDR3 bases: TGCGGTGCCACCCCGATCCTAGCGGTTACCTCCTACGAGCAGTACTTC.

As for this clonotype: Because it lacks the conserved phenylalanine or tryptophan at the end, this CDR3 is likely a read error. The chain links TRBV2 to TRBJ2-1; the D is unclear. Germline V gene lookup returns CDR1 SNHLY and CDR2 FYNNEI. Between the trimmed V and J ends, which lost 7 bases and 6 bases, there was a span of 10 bases. The CDR3 length is 12 residues. CDR3 residues: CASTRTGNEQFI. The CDR3 DNA follows: TGTGCCAGCACGAGGACGGGCAATGAGCAGTTCATC.

The chain combines TRBV5-4 with TRBJ2-2; 8 bases line up with TRBD2. Per germline, CDR1 SGHNT and CDR2 YYREEE (reference sequence). The CDR3 length is 16 residues. The CDR3 coding sequence is TGTGCAAGCGCGATTAGGACTAGCCGGACGGGCGGGGAGCTGTTTTTT. This translates into CASAIRTSRTGGELFF.

Of note for this clonotype: A much larger clone is a single base away; this may be a read error. The gene calls are TRBV13 and TRBJ2-7, with 9 bases identical to TRBD2. Looked up from germline, CDR1 is PRHDT and CDR2 is FYEKMQ (reference sequence). The CDR3 runs 15 residues. CDR3 in DNA: TGTGCCGGCAGCAAAGGCAGCGGGGGGCCCTACGAGCAGTACTTC. Its protein is CAGSKGSGGPYEQYF.